This passage covers 20 T cell receptor beta chains from one sample sequenced in a study of Graves' ophthalmopathy and Graves' hyperthyroidism. RNA transcripts served as template for amplifying TCR beta CDR3 sequences. Second-round multiplex PCR came after first-round RT-PCR with HTBI primers. TCRdb reprocessed the multiplex PCR reads with MiXCR, giving one entry per CDR3 protein. The sample has 200,000 to 250,000 distinct CDR3 sequences; about 47% are singletons. The sample was peripheral blood. These receptors were obtained from an adult man with Graves' ophthalmopathy.

This rearrangement joins TRBV28 to TRBJ1-1; D not certain. The germline V and J ends were trimmed by 5 bases and 6 bases, with 7 bases remaining between them. The length of the CDR3 is 11 residues. Germline V CDR1 and CDR2: MDHEN, SYDVKM. For the CDR3, the DNA is TGTGCCAGCAGTCTCCTCGCTGAAGCTTTCTTT. Its translation is CASSLLAEAFF.

This chain links TRBV28 with TRBJ2-7; D is perhaps TRBD2 (6 bases). V dropped 8 bases and J dropped 2 bases, with 13 bases sitting between them. This CDR3 is built from 13 residues. Germline V gene sequence: CDR1 MDHEN, CDR2 SYDVKM. CDR3 sequence: CASRSGPTYEQYF. The CDR3 DNA is TGTGCCAGCCGGAGCGGGCCCACCTACGAGCAGTACTTC. Looking up the rest from reference TRBV28 and TRBJ2-7 gives the full variable domain: DVKVTQSSRYLVKRTGEKVFLECVQDMDHENMFWYRQDPGLGLRLIYFSYDVKMKEKGDIPEGYSVSREKKERFSLILESASTNQTSMYLCASRSGPTYEQYFGPGTRLTVT.

This clonotype was observed at least ten times. CDR3 bases: TGCAGCGTTGCGTACGGGATGGTCTCCTACGAGCAGTACTTC. Its translation is CSVAYGMVSYEQYF. V gene TRBV29-1 combines with J gene TRBJ2-7; D possibly corresponds to TRBD2 (5 bases). The germline CDR1 and CDR2 sequences are SQVTM and ANQGSEA. Trimming stripped 4 bases from V and 0 bases from J, with 13 bases between. This CDR3 has 14 residues.

The rearrangement joins TRBV24-1 to TRBJ2-2, with 9 positions matching TRBD1. Germline values: CDR1 KGHDR, CDR2 SFDVKD. J lost 5 bases, V lost 9 bases, and 9 bases had no gene match. This CDR3 has 15 amino acids. The CDR3 region is CATSRQGVGTGELFF. The CDR3 DNA reads as TGTGCCACCTCGAGACAGGGGGTAGGGACCGGGGAGCTGTTTTTT.

This clonotype appeared a few times. In DNA, the CDR3 is TGTGCCAGCAGTCCTCCGGGAATCCAAGAGACCCAGTACTTC. Encoded protein: CASSPPGIQETQYF. This chain uses TRBV12-3 or TRBV12-4 with TRBJ2-5; D may be TRBD2 (5 bases). V lost 5 bases, J lost 1 base, and 11 bases lay in between. The CDR3 loop spans 14 amino acids.

The chain has TRBV7-3 and TRBJ2-2; 11 bases are a match to TRBD2. Per germline, CDR1 SGHTA and CDR2 FQGTGA. V trimming: 8 bases; J trimming: 5 bases; junction bases outside the gene matches: 7. CDR3 size: 15 residues. The CDR3 nucleotides are TGTGCCAGCGGCCTGTCTAGCGGGGGGACCGGGGAGCTGTTTTTT. This gives the protein CASGLSSGGTGELFF.

This clonotype was counted a few times. A much larger clone lies a single base off, so this may be a read error. The chain couples TRBV24-1 to TRBJ2-7; TRBD1 might be the D (6 bases). CDR3 length: 13 residues. In germline, CDR1 is KGHDR, CDR2 SFDVKD. For the CDR3, the DNA is TGTACCACCAGCCAGGGGAGCTCCTACGAGCAGTACTTC. This sequence encodes CTTSQGSSYEQYF.

The CDR3 protein is CASSFSRQGYAIYF. The DNA for the CDR3 is TGTGCCAGCAGCTTCAGCAGACAGGGGTACGCCATATATTTT. The J gene is TRBJ1-3, the V gene TRBV11-2; 8 bases map to TRBD1. CDR1 is SGHAT and CDR2 is FQNNGV in the germline V gene. The CDR3 has 14 residues. With V trimmed by 3 bases and J by 11 bases, 9 bases remained unmatched.

This clonotype came up a few times. The chain uses TRBV5-8 and TRBJ1-1, with TRBD1 as a possible D gene (5 bases). V lost 4 bases and J lost 2, with 12 bases in between. The germline gives CDR1 SGHTS, CDR2 YDEGEE. The CDR3 is made up of 14 amino acids. Here the CDR3 DNA reads TGTGCCAGCAGCCTGTCTGGGGCTAACACTGAAGCTTTCTTT. Translating it yields CASSLSGANTEAFF.

The chain uses TRBV30 and TRBJ2-7; 8 nucleotides line up with TRBD1. The trim removed 8 bases at V and 3 bases at J, leaving 3 bases unmatched. From germline, CDR1 is GTSNPN and CDR2 SVGIG (reference sequence). The CDR3 spans 11 residues. The CDR3 spells CAGGTGYEQYF. The CDR3 coding sequence is TGTGCCGGGGGGACAGGCTACGAGCAGTACTTC.

This chain connects TRBV9 to TRBJ1-6; no clear D. This CDR3 comprises 12 residues. V was clipped by 8 bases and J by 7 bases, with 10 bases between them. Germline values: CDR1 SGDLS, CDR2 YYNGEE. CDR3: CASSISNSPLHF. CDR3 nucleotide sequence: TGTGCCAGTAGTATCTCCAATTCACCCCTCCACTTT.

The chain recombines TRBV6-6 with TRBJ1-1; D uncertain. This CDR3 comprises 14 residues. Germline assignment: CDR1 MNHNY and CDR2 SVGAGI (reference sequence). Trimming left V 0 bases short and J 4 bases short, with 9 bases between. The CDR3 coding sequence is TGTGCCAGCAGTTACTCTCCGGGTAGCACTGAAGCTTTCTTT. Amino acids: CASSYSPGSTEAFF.

The rearrangement uses TRBV20-1 and TRBJ1-3; D is perhaps TRBD1 (5 bases). V shed 1 base and J shed 4 bases, with 8 bases lying between them. The CDR3 spans 13 residues. The germline gives CDR1 DFQATT, CDR2 SNEGSKA (reference sequence). CDR3 region: CSARAGYGNTIYF. CDR3 bases: TGCAGTGCTAGAGCAGGGTACGGAAACACCATATATTTT.

The rearrangement links TRBV9 to TRBJ2-7; 9 nucleotides align to TRBD2. Germline-derived CDR1 and CDR2 are SGDLS and YYNGEE. The junction had 11 bases not matched to a gene; V was cut back by 4 bases and J by 6 bases. The length of the CDR3 is 15 residues. DNA for the CDR3: TGTGCCAGCAGCCTTAGCGGGAGTCAATTCGGCGAGCAGTACTTC. This gives the protein CASSLSGSQFGEQYF. The full variable domain, with the rest looked up from reference TRBV9 and TRBJ2-7, is DSGVTQTPKHLITATGQRVTLRCSPRSGDLSVYWYQQSLDQGLQFLIQYYNGEERAKGNILERFSAQQFPDLHSELNLSSLELGDSALYFCASSLSGSQFGEQYFGPGTRLTVT.

The chain couples TRBV7-2 to TRBJ1-1, with 8 bases fitting TRBD1. V gave up 5 bases and J gave up 1 base; unmatched junction bases: 6. CDR3 length equals 15 residues. Germline loops: CDR1 SGHTA, CDR2 FQGNSA. The CDR3 sequence: CASSQEDRANTEAFF. The CDR3, as DNA: TGTGCCAGCAGCCAAGAGGACAGGGCGAACACTGAAGCTTTCTTT.

This clonotype has more than one count but fewer than ten. In DNA form, the CDR3 reads TGTGCCACCAGTGATATGAGTATCCCCGGGGAGCTGTTTTTT. It encodes CATSDMSIPGELFF. The V call is TRBV24-1, the J call TRBJ2-2; D remains unclear. CDR3 size: 14 residues. V shed 3 bases and J shed 6 bases, with 10 bases lying between them. CDR1 is KGHDR, CDR2 SFDVKD, per germline.

This clonotype was detected ten times or more. This chain uses TRBV20-1 with TRBJ2-7; D gene ambiguous. V dropped 5 bases and J dropped 5 bases, with 1 base sitting between them. The CDR3 extends over 8 amino acids. Germline CDR1 reads DFQATT; CDR2 reads SNEGSKA (reference sequence). The CDR3 DNA reads TGCAGTGCTGACGAGCAGTACTTC. Its translation is CSADEQYF.

The sample holds one count of this clonotype. The CDR3 loop reads CASSATYSGTANYGYTF. For the CDR3, the DNA is TGTGCCAGCAGCGCAACGTATTCCGGGACAGCTAACTATGGCTACACCTTC. J is TRBJ1-2 and V is TRBV9, with TRBD1 matching 7 bases. Germline assignment: CDR1 SGDLS and CDR2 YYNGEE. Trimming cost V 3 bases and J 0 bases; bases outside gene matches: 11. The length of the CDR3 is 17 residues.

The J gene is TRBJ1-2, the V gene TRBV19, with TRBD1 as a possible D gene (5 bases). The CDR3 sequence is 15 residues long. V was clipped by 3 bases and J by 6 bases, with 17 bases between them. The germline V gene encodes CDR1 LNHDA and CDR2 SQIVND (reference sequence). CDR3 protein: CASSIAQTENHGYTF. The CDR3 DNA follows: TGTGCCAGTAGTATCGCCCAGACAGAAAACCATGGCTACACCTTC.

This clonotype has ten or more counts. This chain joins TRBV10-1 and TRBJ1-2; tentatively, D is TRBD1 (5 bases). The ends were cut back, 8 bases at V and 8 bases at J, with 12 bases in the middle. The CDR3 sequence is 11 residues long. In germline, CDR1 is WNHNN, CDR2 SYGVQD (reference sequence). CDR3 nucleotide sequence: TGCGCCAGCCCTCGGGGCCTCGGCTACACCTTC. It specifies CASPRGLGYTF.